The entry below gives a single T cell receptor (beta chain) sequence along with its context. Donors showed nominal health when sampled, although they likely had unrecorded immune exposures. The study ran its PCR with 60 Vbeta and 13 Jbeta primers. Sequencing used immunoSEQ multiplex PCR; TCRdb keeps in-frame clones, though not all of them. The sample shows around 100,000 clones, almost 80% of them seen only once. The sample comes from a study of cytomegalovirus exposure and HLA in healthy donors. Overall study: For the approximately 360 genotyped donors, about 79% fell within the Caucasian-associated ancestry cluster.

This CDR3 is built from 15 residues. J lost 5 bases, V lost 5 bases, and 8 bases had no gene match. Germline CDR1 is MDHEN and CDR2 is SYDVKM. This TCR was recovered from a man in his fifties in good health and CMV-seropositive. This rearrangement joins TRBV28 to TRBJ1-5; 8 bases match TRBD1. The specimen sequenced was PBMCs. CDR3 coding DNA: TGTGCCAGCAGTGACGGACAGGGCCGATATCAGCCCCAGCATTTT. Translation gives CASSDGQGRYQPQHF.